One sample yielded the 27 T cell receptor beta chains listed below, sequenced in a study of blood T cell repertoires in COVID-19. Assay used: immunoSEQ multiplex PCR; TCRdb lists only in-frame clones, some missing. Altogether approximately 180,000 clones are present, roughly 80% being singletons, with the ten largest covering roughly a sixth. The specimen was PBMCs or T cells enriched from blood (not recorded which). These TCRs come from a woman between 50 and 59 years old who had recovered from COVID-19.

The chain is built from TRBV7-2 and TRBJ2-1, with 9 bases matching TRBD2. The CDR3 runs to 16 residues. CDR1 SGHTA and CDR2 FQGNSA come from the germline V gene. V was pared by 5 bases and J by 7 bases, with 12 bases of the junction left unmatched. CDR3 bases: TGTGCCAGCAGCAGGACGGCGGCTAGCGGGGTGAATGAGCAGTTCTTC. It yields the protein CASSRTAASGVNEQFF.

The chain employs TRBV15 and TRBJ1-5; D ambiguous. The CDR3 totals 18 residues. Germline-derived CDR1 and CDR2 are LNHNV and YYDKDF (reference sequence). V gave up 3 bases and J gave up 8 bases, with 26 bases separating them. CDR3 residues: CATSRVNSGSQPWKPQHF. The CDR3 nucleotides are TGTGCCACCAGCAGGGTTAACTCGGGATCACAGCCCTGGAAGCCCCAGCATTTT.

V usage is TRBV19 and J usage is TRBJ1-5, with a weak D call TRBD1 (6 bases). The CDR3 runs 16 residues. Trimming took 5 bases from V and 0 from J, leaving 14 bases between them. Germline V CDR1 and CDR2: LNHDA, SQIVND (reference sequence). The CDR3 protein is CASSQTWTASNQPQHF. The DNA for the CDR3 is TGTGCCAGTAGTCAAACTTGGACAGCTAGCAATCAGCCCCAGCATTTT.

The chain links TRBV4-1 to TRBJ1-1; 9 bases align to TRBD1. CDR3 length: 12 amino acids. In germline, CDR1 is MGHRA, CDR2 YSYEKL. Trimming cost V 6 bases and J 9 bases; bases outside gene matches: 5. CDR3 protein: CASSPGTGQAFF. CDR3 DNA sequence: TGCGCCAGCAGTCCCGGGACAGGGCAAGCTTTCTTT.

The rearrangement uses TRBV5-8 and TRBJ2-7, with D possibly being TRBD2 (5 bases). CDR1 and CDR2 from the germline V gene are SGHTS and YDEGEE. Between the trimmed V and J ends, which lost 0 bases and 10 bases, there was a span of 11 bases. CDR3 length: 12 amino acids. CDR3 region: CASSLVVAIQYF. In DNA, the CDR3 is TGTGCCAGCAGCTTGGTGGTAGCGATCCAGTACTTC.

This clone was observed at least ten times. The V and J genes are TRBV30 and TRBJ1-1; D might be TRBD1 (6 bases). Per germline, CDR1 GTSNPN and CDR2 SVGIG (reference sequence). CDR3 length: 16 residues. The V gene lost 3 bases and the J gene lost 3 bases, with 20 bases spanning the gap. CDR3 nucleotide sequence: TGTGCCTGGAGAGGAGGGGGGGGCCGTGCGGACACTGAAGCTTTCTTT. It codes for CAWRGGGGRADTEAFF.

This clone was picked up one time. The chain carries TRBV10-3 and TRBJ2-1; 9 bases fit TRBD2. J lost 7 bases, V lost 3 bases, and 4 bases had no gene match. Germline assignment: CDR1 ENHRY and CDR2 SYGVKD. The CDR3 runs to 14 residues. CDR3 in amino acids: CAISEGLATNEQFF. In DNA, the CDR3 is TGTGCCATCAGTGAAGGACTAGCGACGAATGAGCAGTTCTTC.

V gene TRBV7-9 combines with J gene TRBJ1-4; 7 nucleotides line up with TRBD1. The CDR3 has 16 residues. CDR1 is SEHNR, CDR2 FQNEAQ, per germline (reference sequence). V dropped 5 bases and J dropped 3; count of bases not matched to a gene: 9. The CDR3 DNA follows: TGTGCCAGCAGCGCCGGGACAGACTATTCTAATGAAAAACTGTTTTTT. Translated: CASSAGTDYSNEKLFF.

This chain connects TRBV5-8 to TRBJ2-1; 11 positions agree with TRBD1. The germline V gene has CDR1 SGHTS and CDR2 YDEGEE. This CDR3 is built from 17 residues. V was clipped by 4 bases and J by 2 bases; unmatched bases: 8. The CDR3 reads CASSQTWGQGAYNEQFF. The CDR3 DNA reads TGTGCCAGCAGCCAGACGTGGGGACAGGGGGCCTACAATGAGCAGTTCTTC.

The sample holds one count of this clone. V gene TRBV12-2 combines with J gene TRBJ2-3; the D call in the table, TRBD2, was not verified against the DNA. TRBV12-2 is recorded as a pseudogene. This CDR3 has 19 amino acids. CDR3 bases: TGTGCAAGTCGCTTAGTGGGACTAGCGGGAGCTCCTGGCACAGATACGCAGTATTTT. This codes for CASRLVGLAGAPGTDTQYF.

The chain couples TRBV14 to TRBJ2-2; D gene unclear. Germline V gene data show CDR1 as SGHDN and CDR2 as FVKESK. V lost 0 bases and J 6 bases, leaving 26 bases between the germline ends. The CDR3 loop spans 20 amino acids. DNA of the CDR3: TGTGCCAGCAGCCAAGATGTGATGCGTGGTTTACTATTTATCCCCGGGGAGCTGTTTTTT. Amino acid sequence: CASSQDVMRGLLFIPGELFF.

J is TRBJ1-5 and V is TRBV28, with 7 bases that match TRBD1. The CDR3 runs to 13 residues. Germline loops: CDR1 MDHEN, CDR2 SYDVKM. V shed 7 bases and J 4 bases; nucleotides not matched to a gene: 4. Written as DNA, the CDR3 is TGTGCCAGCACCGGGACAGTTAATCAGCCCCAGCATTTT. As protein: CASTGTVNQPQHF.

The chain has TRBV19 and TRBJ2-7; 7 positions match TRBD1. Trimming took 5 bases from V and 2 from J; bases not matched to a gene: 6. CDR3 length: 14 amino acids. Germline assignment: CDR1 LNHDA and CDR2 SQIVND (reference sequence). The CDR3 protein is CASSGGQRAYEQYF. CDR3 nucleotide sequence: TGTGCCAGTAGTGGGGGACAGAGAGCCTACGAGCAGTACTTC.

The chain recombines TRBV5-1 with TRBJ2-7, with D tentatively TRBD1 (5 bases). The germline CDR1 and CDR2 sequences are SGHRS and YFSETQ. The CDR3 is 14 amino acids. Trimming cost V 0 bases and J 4 bases, with 11 bases left between them. CDR3 coding DNA: TGCGCCAGCAGCTTGGTTCCAGGGAATTACGAGCAGTACTTC. Translated, it gives CASSLVPGNYEQYF.

The chain carries TRBV6-5 and TRBJ2-7; weak D call: TRBD1 (5 bases). V was pared by 5 bases and J by 3 bases, with 17 bases between. This CDR3 is built from 15 residues. Germline V gives CDR1 MNHEY, CDR2 SVGAGI. CDR3 coding DNA: TGTGCCAGCAGTCCCAAACAGGCCGAAGGCTACGAGCAGTACTTC. Its translation is CASSPKQAEGYEQYF.

This clone has more than one count but fewer than ten. The chain is built from TRBV28 and TRBJ2-6, with 8 positions matching TRBD2. Germline V gives CDR1 MDHEN, CDR2 SYDVKM. This CDR3 contains 16 residues. The junction had 8 bases not matched to a gene; V was cut back by 10 bases and J by 0 bases. CDR3 loop: CATDRGTSSGANVLTF. As DNA, the CDR3 is TGTGCCACTGACAGAGGGACTAGCTCTGGGGCCAACGTCCTGACTTTC.

The chain uses TRBV5-1 and TRBJ1-3, with 7 bases fitting TRBD1. CDR1 and CDR2 (germline): SGHRS, YFSETQ. This CDR3 comprises 16 residues. V trimming: 4 bases; J trimming: 0 bases; junction bases outside the gene matches: 7. CDR3 loop: CASSPRQGSSGNTIYF. The CDR3 DNA sequence: TGCGCCAGCAGCCCGCGACAGGGAAGCTCTGGAAACACCATATATTTT.

This clone was observed once. The chain combines TRBV6-5 with TRBJ1-6, with 7 bases identical to TRBD1. V shed 7 bases, J shed 10 bases, and the junction held 10 bases outside the gene matches. This CDR3 is 14 amino acids long. CDR1 and CDR2 from the germline V gene are MNHEY and SVGAGI. The CDR3 region is CASTAGGSISPLHF. As DNA, the CDR3 is TGTGCCAGCACCGCAGGGGGATCGATATCACCCCTCCACTTT.

This chain links TRBV15 with TRBJ2-5; D call uncertain. The germline V and J ends were trimmed by 1 base and 4 bases, with 4 bases remaining between them. Per germline, CDR1 LNHNV and CDR2 YYDKDF (reference sequence). This CDR3 region has 12 residues. CDR3 sequence (DNA): TGTGCCACCAGCAGAGGGGCAGAGACCCAGTACTTC. It specifies CATSRGAETQYF.

DNA for the CDR3: TGTGCCAGCAGACAAATGGAGTCAGGCTCCAAGGGAGCTAACTATGGCTACACCTTC. It yields the protein CASRQMESGSKGANYGYTF. V usage is TRBV7-9 and J usage is TRBJ1-2; no firm D call. V lost 6 bases and J 0 bases, leaving 26 bases between the germline ends. The germline gives CDR1 SEHNR, CDR2 FQNEAQ (reference sequence). The CDR3 has 19 amino acids.

This clone showed up just once. The rearrangement links TRBV6-6 to TRBJ1-5, with TRBD1 identical over 7 bases. J gave up 7 bases and V 7 bases, and 10 bases lay outside the gene matches. This CDR3 region has 14 residues. CDR1 and CDR2 from the germline V gene are MNHNY and SVGAGI (reference sequence). CDR3 residues: CASTTGQDPQPQHF. The CDR3 coding sequence is TGTGCCAGCACCACAGGACAGGACCCACAGCCCCAGCATTTT.

The chain joins TRBV28 to TRBJ1-5; 9 positions match TRBD1. Trimming at V came to 7 bases and at J to 8 bases, leaving 9 bases not matched to a gene. There are 14 residues in the CDR3. Germline V gene data show CDR1 as MDHEN and CDR2 as SYDVKM. Written as DNA, the CDR3 is TGTGCCAGCAACCGAGGGGGGGACAGGGAGCCCCAGCATTTT. It specifies CASNRGGDREPQHF.

V usage is TRBV5-5 and J usage is TRBJ1-2, with 9 bases fitting TRBD1. The CDR3 spans 14 residues. The V gene end was trimmed by 4 bases and the J gene end by 8 bases; junction bases not matched to a gene: 9. From germline, CDR1 is SGHKS and CDR2 YYEKEE (reference sequence). In DNA form, the CDR3 reads TGTGCCAGCAGCGTAGCCGGGACAGGGAAGGGCTACACCTTC. Protein product: CASSVAGTGKGYTF.

This chain links TRBV24-1 with TRBJ2-7, with 9 positions matching TRBD2. The germline CDR1 and CDR2 sequences are KGHDR and SFDVKD. The CDR3 contains 15 residues. V was clipped by 2 bases and J by 1 base; unmatched bases: 2. CDR3 residues: CATSDSLAGSYEQYF. The CDR3, as DNA: TGTGCCACCAGTGATTCGCTAGCGGGGTCCTACGAGCAGTACTTC.

The chain combines TRBV9 with TRBJ2-5; D is ambiguous. The germline gives CDR1 SGDLS, CDR2 YYNGEE. Between the trimmed V and J ends, which lost 3 bases and 2 bases, there was a span of 23 bases. The CDR3 contains 18 residues. The CDR3 coding sequence is TGTGCCAGCAGCGACCCGCCCCACGCCGACTCCCGGCAAGAGACCCAGTACTTC. Residues: CASSDPPHADSRQETQYF.

The rearrangement uses TRBV4-3 and TRBJ2-3; D is uncertain. The CDR3 spans 15 residues. V gave up 0 bases and J gave up 3 bases, with 10 bases separating them. Germline V gene data show CDR1 as LGHNA and CDR2 as YSLEER. The CDR3 loop is CASSQDKLKTDTQYF. The CDR3 DNA is TGCGCCAGCAGCCAAGATAAACTCAAAACAGATACGCAGTATTTT.

The chain carries TRBV2 and TRBJ1-1; D unclear. V lost 3 bases and J 4 bases, leaving 9 bases between the germline ends. The CDR3 length is 13 residues. Per the germline V gene, CDR1 is SNHLY and CDR2 is FYNNEI. CDR3: CASSDSYSTEAFF. CDR3 nucleotides: TGTGCCAGCAGTGATTCATACAGCACTGAAGCTTTCTTT.